The 22 T cell receptor beta chains reported below all come from one sample, sequenced in a study of CD8+CD57+ T cells in acquired aplastic anemia. TCR beta VDJ and CDR3 were profiled, and genomic DNA was the template. MiXCR, applied by TCRdb to the reads, yields one record per CDR3 protein. The sample has some 190,000 distinct CDR3 sequences, 40% to 55% seen once. The specimen was sorted CD4+, CD8+, or CD8+CD57+ T cells (not recorded which) from PBMCs. These TCRs come from a human donor in good health.

This clonotype was counted ten times or more. This chain uses TRBV5-1 with TRBJ2-5; a possible D gene is TRBD2 (5 bases). The CDR3 spans 13 residues. With 3 bases removed from V and 5 bases from J, the gap between germline ends came to 11 bases. Looked up from germline, CDR1 is SGHRS and CDR2 is YFSETQ. CDR3 amino acids: CASSYDRGETQYF. The CDR3 DNA sequence: TGCGCCAGCAGCTATGATCGGGGTGAGACCCAGTACTTC.

The V and J genes are TRBV4-2 and TRBJ2-7; TRBD2 matches at 9 bases. There are 15 residues in the CDR3. Per the germline V gene, CDR1 is LGHNA and CDR2 is YNFKEQ. V lost 2 bases, J lost 4 bases, and 6 bases stayed unmatched. The chain's CDR3 is CASSQQLAGDYEQYF. In DNA form, the CDR3 reads TGTGCCAGCAGCCAACAACTAGCGGGCGATTACGAGCAGTACTTC.

At least ten counts were recorded for this clonotype. The rearrangement links TRBV20-1 to TRBJ1-1; D unclear. Between the trimmed V and J ends, which lost 2 bases and 3 bases, there was a span of 28 bases. In germline, CDR1 is DFQATT, CDR2 SNEGSKA (reference sequence). The CDR3 spans 19 residues. The CDR3 protein is CSARSPGGRSAIGDTEAFF. CDR3 nucleotides: TGCAGTGCTAGATCTCCGGGCGGCAGGTCGGCAATTGGGGACACTGAAGCTTTCTTT.

This clonotype has at least ten counts. A much larger clone sits a single nucleotide away, making a read error possible. The V gene is TRBV19, the J gene TRBJ1-5; TRBD1 matches 10 bases. Germline assignment: CDR1 LNHDA and CDR2 SQIVND (reference sequence). The CDR3 totals 15 residues. The CDR3 reads CTSSTMGQGYQPQHF. CDR3 DNA: TGTACCAGTAGTACAATGGGACAGGGGTATCAGCCCCAGCATTTT.

The DNA for the CDR3 is TGTGCCAGCAGTGACAGGGGGGACACCGGGGAGCTGTTTTTT. This gives the protein CASSDRGDTGELFF. The V call is TRBV25-1, the J call TRBJ2-2; tentatively, D is TRBD1 (7 bases). The CDR3 extends over 14 amino acids. Germline CDR1 and CDR2: MGHDK and SYGVNS. V dropped 3 bases and J dropped 3 bases, with 8 bases sitting between them.

CDR3 coding DNA: TGCAGTGCTAAGGGACAGCAGAACACTGAAGCTTTCTTT. Amino acid sequence: CSAKGQQNTEAFF. The genes are TRBV20-1 and TRBJ1-1; TRBD1 matches 7 bases. Germline values: CDR1 DFQATT, CDR2 SNEGSKA (reference sequence). Losses at the gene ends were 4 bases for V and 1 base for J; bases not matched to a gene: 3. The length of the CDR3 is 13 residues.

Notes on this clonotype: The junction departs from germline at one end; a sequencing error may be responsible. The CDR3 DNA follows: TGTGCCAACAGCGAACAAACGGGCGATGGTGGCTACACCTTC. Protein sequence: CANSEQTGDGGYTF. V gene TRBV7-8 combines with J gene TRBJ1-2; D remains ambiguous. CDR3 size: 14 residues. The germline gives CDR1 SGHVS, CDR2 FQNEAQ. Looking up the rest from reference TRBV7-8 and TRBJ1-2 gives the full variable domain: GAGVSQSPRYKVAKRGQDVALRCDPISGHVSLFWYQQALGQGPEFLTYFQNEAQLDKSGLPSDRFFAERPEGSVSTLKIQRTQQEDSAVYLCANSEQTGDGGYTFGSGTRLTVV.

The chain couples TRBV10-3 to TRBJ2-1; D is ambiguous. The CDR3 sequence is 13 residues long. CDR1 ENHRY and CDR2 SYGVKD come from the germline V gene. The germline V and J ends were trimmed by 11 bases and 2 bases, with 13 bases remaining between them. In DNA form, the CDR3 reads TGTGCCTCCGAGGATACCACCTACAATGAGCAGTTCTTC. It codes for CASEDTTYNEQFF.

This clonotype has just a few counts. A much larger clone lies a single base off, so this may be a read error. V is TRBV20-1 and J is TRBJ2-1, with D possibly being TRBD1 or TRBD2 (5 bases each). This CDR3 contains 14 residues. Germline V gene lookup returns CDR1 DFQATT and CDR2 SNEGSKA (reference sequence). This CDR3 is CSARGESSYSEQFF. The CDR3 coding sequence is TGCAGTGCTCGAGGGGAGAGCTCCTACAGTGAGCAGTTCTTC.

This clonotype was detected only once. The V call is TRBV2, the J call TRBJ2-7, with TRBD1 identical over 8 bases. This CDR3 spans 15 amino acids. Unmatched junction bases numbered 9, after V lost 4 bases and J lost 4 bases. Germline V gene data show CDR1 as SNHLY and CDR2 as FYNNEI. Here the CDR3 reads CASSADRVPPYEQYF. The DNA for the CDR3 is TGTGCCAGCAGTGCGGACAGGGTTCCCCCATACGAGCAGTACTTC.

This clonotype was seen many times. It may be a read error: a sequence one base away is much more abundant. The rearrangement links TRBV19 to TRBJ1-6; perhaps TRBD1 as D (5 bases). CDR1 is LNHDA and CDR2 is SQIVND in the germline V gene (reference sequence). The CDR3 length is 13 residues. The CDR3 reads CASSIRDDSPLRF. Here the CDR3 DNA reads TGTGCCAGTAGTATCCGGGACGATTCACCCCTCCGCTTT.

The genes are TRBV19 and TRBJ1-5, with D possibly TRBD1 on 6 matching bases. Germline V gives CDR1 LNHDA, CDR2 SQIVND (reference sequence). V was pared by 6 bases and J by 9 bases, with 15 bases between. This CDR3 is 13 amino acids long. Here the CDR3 reads CASSSQGHRPQHF. The CDR3 DNA reads as TGTGCCAGTAGCTCACAGGGCCATCGGCCCCAGCATTTT.

Of note for this clonotype: Without the conserved terminal phenylalanine or tryptophan, this CDR3 likely stems from a read error. The chain recombines TRBV7-2 with TRBJ1-6; TRBD1 might be the D (5 bases). V lost 6 bases to trimming and J lost 6 bases, with 9 bases between them. Germline assignment: CDR1 SGHTA and CDR2 FQGNSA. CDR3 length: 13 amino acids. CDR3 loop: CASSADTNSPLHL. DNA for the CDR3: TGTGCCAGCAGTGCGGACACTAATTCACCCCTCCACCTT.

Of note for this clonotype: A clone one base away is much larger, so this may be a read error. This chain links TRBV12-3 or TRBV12-4 with TRBJ2-2, with D perhaps assigned TRBD1 or TRBD2 (5 bases each). The CDR3 is 14 amino acids. The CDR3 is CASSPTQNTGDLFF. The CDR3 region has the DNA TGTGCCAGCAGCCCGACTCAAAACACCGGGGACCTGTTTTTT.

V usage is TRBV27 and J usage is TRBJ2-7; TRBD1 matches 10 bases. The CDR3 has 15 residues. In germline, CDR1 is MNHEY, CDR2 SMNVEV (reference sequence). V lost 7 bases, J lost 2 bases, and 8 bases stayed unmatched. The CDR3 reads CASTHTGTGAYEQYF. DNA for the CDR3: TGTGCCAGCACACATACCGGGACAGGGGCCTACGAGCAGTACTTC.

This clonotype was counted at least ten times. The chain couples TRBV11-2 to TRBJ2-7; 11 positions agree with TRBD2. The CDR3 runs 19 residues. V was pared by 5 bases and J by 0 bases, with 15 bases of the junction left unmatched. From germline, CDR1 is SGHAT and CDR2 FQNNGV. CDR3 sequence: CASSNTGTSGLRGSYEQYF. Here the CDR3 DNA reads TGTGCCAGCAGCAACACCGGGACTAGCGGACTCCGGGGCTCCTACGAGCAGTACTTC.

This clonotype was seen more than once but under ten times. In DNA form, the CDR3 reads TGCGCCAGCAGTGAAAGTTACGAGCAGTACTTC. It encodes CASSESYEQYF. J is TRBJ2-7 and V is TRBV10-2; D is uncertain. Trimming shortened V by 3 bases and J by 4 bases, and 4 bases separated the two germline ends. CDR1 and CDR2 (germline): WSHSY, SAAADI. The CDR3 is made up of 11 amino acids.

This clonotype came up many times. The V gene is TRBV7-8, the J gene TRBJ1-4, with 8 positions matching TRBD1. The V segment lost 5 bases and the J segment 5 bases; nucleotides outside the gene matches: 7. The CDR3 sequence is 15 residues long. Germline loops: CDR1 SGHVS, CDR2 FQNEAQ. The CDR3 region has the DNA TGTGCCAGCAGCCCCCCCTGGACAGGGAATGAAAAACTGTTTTTT. Protein: CASSPPWTGNEKLFF.

V gene TRBV24-1 combines with J gene TRBJ2-3; 8 bases align to TRBD2. Germline CDR1 reads KGHDR; CDR2 reads SFDVKD. The CDR3 extends over 14 amino acids. The junction had 4 bases not matched to a gene; V was cut back by 5 bases and J by 4 bases. The CDR3 bases are TGTGCCACCAGTGGAGCGGGAGTGTCAGATACGCAGTATTTT. Residues: CATSGAGVSDTQYF.

Comment on this clonotype: A much bigger clone sits one base away, suggesting this may be a read error. The chain couples TRBV5-1 to TRBJ2-3; TRBD1 matches at 7 bases. CDR3 size: 14 residues. Unmatched junction bases numbered 9, after V lost 7 bases and J lost 4 bases. CDR1 SGHRS and CDR2 YFSETQ come from the germline V gene. The CDR3 bases are TGCGCCAGCGGCCGGACAGGAGACCCAGATACGCAGTATTTT. This codes for CASGRTGDPDTQYF.

This clonotype has more than one count but fewer than ten. The V and J genes are TRBV30 and TRBJ1-5; 9 bases are shared with TRBD1. With V trimmed by 2 bases and J by 0 bases, 5 bases remained unmatched. CDR3 length: 16 residues. Germline-derived CDR1 and CDR2 are GTSNPN and SVGIG (reference sequence). The CDR3 reads CAWSKTGGRSNQPQHF. In DNA form, the CDR3 reads TGTGCCTGGAGTAAAACAGGGGGCCGTAGCAATCAGCCCCAGCATTTT.

A note on this clonotype: Relative to the germline gene, one junction end is altered; a read error may explain this. The chain employs TRBV10-3 and TRBJ2-7, with D tentatively TRBD2 (7 bases). The CDR3 runs 16 residues. Germline-derived CDR1 and CDR2 are ENHRY and SYGVKD. The CDR3 spells CAISKRAAGDTYEQDF. The CDR3 nucleotides are TGCGCCATCAGTAAAAGAGCGGCGGGGGACACCTACGAGCAGGACTTC.